Following are 16 T cell receptor beta chains from one sample sequenced in a study of identical twins. A single record per CDR3 protein comes from TCRdb applying MiXCR to the 5' RACE reads. The table lists approximately 1.8 million distinct CDR3 sequences, around 33% of them singletons. Sequencing input: cord blood. The receptors stem from a newborn girl in good health.

A word on this clonotype: Mismatch with germline at one junction end may stem from a read error. This chain uses TRBV12-3 or TRBV12-4 with TRBJ1-4; D is uncertain. The length of the CDR3 is 12 residues. The CDR3 loop is CASSLGAERLFF. For the CDR3, the DNA is TGTGCCAGCAGTTTAGGGGCTGAAAGACTGTTTTTT.

This clonotype was seen a handful of times. The rearrangement joins TRBV7-9 to TRBJ2-3; tentatively, D is TRBD2 (6 bases). Deletions cut 4 bases from V and 2 bases from J, with 16 bases between. Germline lookup yields CDR1 SEHNR and CDR2 FQNEAQ (reference sequence). The length of the CDR3 is 16 residues. DNA for the CDR3: TGTGCCAGCAGCTGTGCCCTAGCGCCTTCCACAGATACGCAGTATTTT. Protein: CASSCALAPSTDTQYF.

The V call is TRBV29-1, the J call TRBJ1-2, with unresolved D. Germline V gene sequence: CDR1 SQVTM, CDR2 ANQGSEA. The CDR3 extends over 10 amino acids. Trimming took 6 bases from V and 8 from J, leaving 10 bases between them. The CDR3 DNA follows: TGCAGCGTGAAAGGGCAAGGCTACACCTTC. Protein sequence: CSVKGQGYTF.

The chain uses TRBV7-2 and TRBJ1-4, with D perhaps matching TRBD1 (5 bases). The CDR3 sequence is 15 residues long. CDR1 SGHTA and CDR2 FQGNSA come from the germline V gene. Deletions cut 2 bases from V and 6 bases from J, with 13 bases between. The CDR3 sequence: CASSLSWGGDEKLFF. As DNA, the CDR3 is TGTGCCAGCAGCTTATCTTGGGGGGGGGATGAAAAACTGTTTTTT.

This clonotype has a count of ten or more. The chain couples TRBV7-2 to TRBJ1-1, with D possibly TRBD1 on 5 matching bases. The CDR3 covers 14 residues. Trimming cost V 5 bases and J 0 bases, with 10 bases left between them. CDR1 and CDR2 from the germline V gene are SGHTA and FQGNSA. The CDR3 is CASSPRVLNTEAFF. The CDR3 coding sequence is TGTGCCAGCAGCCCCAGGGTCCTGAACACTGAAGCTTTCTTT.

The V call is TRBV5-1, the J call TRBJ2-4; D perhaps matches TRBD1 (7 bases). In germline, CDR1 is SGHRS, CDR2 YFSETQ. The CDR3 is made up of 18 amino acids. Trimming stripped 0 bases from V and 2 bases from J, with 18 bases between. The CDR3 is CASSLARGPGGPKNIQYF. In DNA, the CDR3 is TGCGCCAGCAGCTTGGCGCGGGGACCAGGGGGGCCCAAAAACATTCAGTACTTC.

This clonotype came up a few times. The chain employs TRBV9 and TRBJ2-3, with a possible D match to TRBD2 (6 bases). CDR1 and CDR2 from the germline V gene are SGDLS and YYNGEE. Trimming cost V 4 bases and J 2 bases, with 11 bases left between them. CDR3 length equals 14 residues. This CDR3 reads CASSTGTHTDTQYF. Written as DNA, the CDR3 is TGTGCCAGCAGCACCGGGACTCACACAGATACGCAGTATTTT.

This clonotype was counted a few times. The V call is TRBV5-5, the J call TRBJ2-2, with TRBD1 matching 7 bases. J gave up 3 bases and V 6 bases, and 8 bases lay outside the gene matches. This CDR3 is 15 amino acids long. Germline CDR1 is SGHKS and CDR2 is YYEKEE (reference sequence). The DNA of the CDR3 is TGTGCCAGCACCTCGACAGGGTTTGACACCGGGGAGCTGTTTTTT. It yields the protein CASTSTGFDTGELFF.

This clonotype was recorded a few times. The junction departs from the called germline gene at one end, perhaps through a read error. V is TRBV3-1 and J is TRBJ2-1, with D possibly TRBD1 on 6 matching bases. The CDR3 covers 15 residues. CDR1 is LGHDT, CDR2 YNNKEL, per germline (reference sequence). The CDR3 DNA sequence: TGTGTCAGCAGCCAAGTCAGGGGCGCATACAATGAGCAGTTCTTC. Protein sequence: CVSSQVRGAYNEQFF.

V gene TRBV5-1 combines with J gene TRBJ2-1; 11 nucleotides agree with TRBD2. CDR3 length equals 16 residues. Germline CDR1 SGHRS, CDR2 YFSETQ. The ends lost 4 bases at V and 5 bases at J; junction bases unmatched: 8. The CDR3 protein is CASSPPLAGGDNEQFF. CDR3 coding DNA: TGCGCCAGCAGCCCCCCCCTAGCGGGGGGTGACAATGAGCAGTTCTTC. Full variable domain (remainder filled in from reference TRBV5-1 and TRBJ2-1): KAGVTQTPRYLIKTRGQQVTLSCSPISGHRSVSWYQQTPGQGLQFLFEYFSETQRNKGNFPGRFSGRQFSNSRSEMNVSTLELGDSALYLCASSPPLAGGDNEQFFGPGTRLTVL.

The rearrangement uses TRBV3-1 and TRBJ1-6; 9 bases agree with TRBD1. From germline, CDR1 is LGHDT and CDR2 YNNKEL (reference sequence). CDR3 length: 17 residues. The ends lost 3 bases at V and 9 bases at J; junction bases unmatched: 12. The CDR3 loop reads CASSQPTGQGSSSPLHF. CDR3 in DNA: TGTGCCAGCAGCCAGCCAACGGGACAGGGAAGTTCTTCACCCCTCCACTTT.

The chain couples TRBV27 to TRBJ2-1; D gene unclear. This CDR3 region has 15 residues. V was trimmed by 5 bases and J by 5 bases, leaving 16 bases between them. Germline V gene sequence: CDR1 MNHEY, CDR2 SMNVEV (reference sequence). The CDR3 spells CASSSYTDPNNEQFF. In DNA, the CDR3 is TGTGCCAGCAGTAGCTACACGGACCCCAACAATGAGCAGTTCTTC.

The chain couples TRBV5-6 to TRBJ1-5; 9 bases map to TRBD1. The CDR3 has 15 residues. Germline loops: CDR1 SGHDT, CDR2 YYEEEE. The V and J ends lost 2 bases and 4 bases, in that order; junction bases with no gene match: 4. The CDR3 reads CASSFGTGTNQPQHF. DNA of the CDR3: TGTGCCAGCAGCTTTGGGACAGGGACTAATCAGCCCCAGCATTTT.

This clonotype was seen only a few times. V gene TRBV10-2 combines with J gene TRBJ2-1, with no clear D. The germline gives CDR1 WSHSY, CDR2 SAAADI. CDR3 size: 15 residues. Between the trimmed V and J ends, which lost 8 bases and 8 bases, there was a span of 22 bases. The CDR3 bases are TGCGCCAGCGCCGACACCTGGCGGTATGAGGATGAGCAGTTCTTC. Its protein is CASADTWRYEDEQFF.

This clonotype was recorded a few times. This chain connects TRBV27 to TRBJ2-5; no definite D call. Deletions cut 2 bases from V and 2 bases from J, with 15 bases between. The CDR3 loop spans 16 amino acids. Looked up from germline, CDR1 is MNHEY and CDR2 is SMNVEV (reference sequence). CDR3 sequence reads: CASSLTPAGRQETQYF. CDR3 coding DNA: TGTGCCAGCAGTTTAACCCCCGCTGGGCGTCAAGAGACCCAGTACTTC.

As to this clonotype: A much larger clone differs by one base, so this may be a read error. The chain couples TRBV27 to TRBJ2-3; D tentatively fits TRBD1 or TRBD2 (5 bases each). The CDR3 has 13 residues. V lost 4 bases and J 4 bases, leaving 9 bases between the germline ends. Per the germline V gene, CDR1 is MNHEY and CDR2 is SMNVEV (reference sequence). The CDR3 DNA is TGTGCCAGCAGTTGGGGGTCCGCAGATACGCAGTATTTT. Translating gives CASSWGSADTQYF.